Sequencing of this T cell receptor (beta chain) was carried out in a study of cytomegalovirus exposure and HLA in healthy donors. Comments on this clone: Its specificity is unknown.

Amplification used 60 Vbeta primers and 13 Jbeta primers. Repertoires were generated with immunoSEQ multiplex PCR, while TCRdb's copy carries only in-frame clones and drops some. In the table there are some 160,000 clones, around 80% of which are singletons. Study-wide results and limits: The authors later linked a missense DCLRE1C variant to TCR beta V- and J-gene trimming. Data from an earlier analysis indicated that most TCR beta V segments were productive either about 87% or about 30% of the time. Reportedly, diagnosis of cytomegalovirus status by the classifier showed high specificity and sensitivity.

Between the trimmed V and J ends, which lost 5 bases and 7 bases, there was a span of 17 bases. The CDR3 is made up of 14 amino acids. Germline V CDR1 and CDR2: MDHEN, SYDVKM. The clonotype originates from a middle-aged woman in good health and CMV-seropositive. The rearrangement links TRBV28 to TRBJ1-2; the D is unclear. The specimen sequenced was PBMCs. The CDR3 DNA is TGTGCCAGCAGTCGCACTATCCCCGCCAGTGGCTACACCTTC. Its translation: CASSRTIPASGYTF.